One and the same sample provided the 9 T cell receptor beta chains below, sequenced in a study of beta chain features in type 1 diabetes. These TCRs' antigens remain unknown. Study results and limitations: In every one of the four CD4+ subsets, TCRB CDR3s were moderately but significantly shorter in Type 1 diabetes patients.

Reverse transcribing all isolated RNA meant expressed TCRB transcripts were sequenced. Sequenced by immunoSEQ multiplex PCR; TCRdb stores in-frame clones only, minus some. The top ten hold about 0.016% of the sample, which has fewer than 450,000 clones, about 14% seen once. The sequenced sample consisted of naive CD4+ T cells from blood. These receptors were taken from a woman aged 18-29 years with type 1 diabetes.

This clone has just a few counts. CDR3 coding DNA: TGCGCCAGCAGCTTTCCCCCTCAGCGGGGCAATGAGCAGTTCTTC. It yields the protein CASSFPPQRGNEQFF. The V call is TRBV5-1, the J call TRBJ2-1, with 7 bases that match TRBD2. With V trimmed by 2 bases and J by 6 bases, 8 bases remained unmatched. The CDR3 has 15 amino acids. Per the germline V gene, CDR1 is SGHRS and CDR2 is YFSETQ. Full variable domain (remainder filled in from reference TRBV5-1 and TRBJ2-1): KAGVTQTPRYLIKTRGQQVTLSCSPISGHRSVSWYQQTPGQGLQFLFEYFSETQRNKGNFPGRFSGRQFSNSRSEMNVSTLELGDSALYLCASSFPPQRGNEQFFGPGTRLTVL.

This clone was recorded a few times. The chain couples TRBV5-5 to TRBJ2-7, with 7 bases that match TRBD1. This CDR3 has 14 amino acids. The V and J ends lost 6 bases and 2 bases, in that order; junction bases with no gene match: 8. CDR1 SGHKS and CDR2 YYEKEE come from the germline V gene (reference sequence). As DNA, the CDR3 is TGTGCCAGCACCAAGACAGGGTCGACCTACGAGCAGTACTTC. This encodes CASTKTGSTYEQYF.

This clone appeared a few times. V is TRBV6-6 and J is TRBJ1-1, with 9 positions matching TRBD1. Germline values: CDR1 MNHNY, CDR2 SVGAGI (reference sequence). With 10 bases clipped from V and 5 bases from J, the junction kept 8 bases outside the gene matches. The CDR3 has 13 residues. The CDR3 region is CAIGDRVRTEAFF. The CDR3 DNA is TGTGCCATTGGGGACAGGGTAAGAACTGAAGCTTTCTTT.

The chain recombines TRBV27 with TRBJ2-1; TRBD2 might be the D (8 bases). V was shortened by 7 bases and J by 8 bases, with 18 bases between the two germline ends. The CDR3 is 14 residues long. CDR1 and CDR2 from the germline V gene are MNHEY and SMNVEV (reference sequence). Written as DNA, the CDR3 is TGTGCCAGCACGAGGGGGCTAGCGGGCGATGAGCAGTTCTTC. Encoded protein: CASTRGLAGDEQFF.

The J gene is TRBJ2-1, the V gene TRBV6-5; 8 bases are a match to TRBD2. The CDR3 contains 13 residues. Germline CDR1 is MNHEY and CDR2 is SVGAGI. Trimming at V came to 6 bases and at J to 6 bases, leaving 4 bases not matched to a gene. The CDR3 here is CASSRLASNEQFF. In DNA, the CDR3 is TGTGCCAGCAGCCGACTAGCGTCCAATGAGCAGTTCTTC.

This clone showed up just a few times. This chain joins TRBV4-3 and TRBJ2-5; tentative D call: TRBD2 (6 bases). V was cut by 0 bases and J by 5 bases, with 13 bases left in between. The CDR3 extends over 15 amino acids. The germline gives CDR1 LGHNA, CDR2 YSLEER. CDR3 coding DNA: TGCGCCAGCAGCCAAGACGGGAGCAGGGTTGAGACCCAGTACTTC. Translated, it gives CASSQDGSRVETQYF.

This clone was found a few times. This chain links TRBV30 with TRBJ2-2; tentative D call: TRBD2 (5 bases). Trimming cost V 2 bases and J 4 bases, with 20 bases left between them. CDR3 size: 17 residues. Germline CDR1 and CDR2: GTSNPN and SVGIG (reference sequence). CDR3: CAWSSMRVEGFTGELFF. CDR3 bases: TGTGCCTGGAGTAGTATGAGGGTAGAGGGTTTCACCGGGGAGCTGTTTTTT.

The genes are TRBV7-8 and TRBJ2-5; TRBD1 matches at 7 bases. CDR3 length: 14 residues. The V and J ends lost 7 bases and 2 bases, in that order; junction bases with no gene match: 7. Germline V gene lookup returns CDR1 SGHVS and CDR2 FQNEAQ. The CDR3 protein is CASTSGQSQETQYF. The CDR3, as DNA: TGTGCCAGCACATCGGGACAGTCTCAAGAGACCCAGTACTTC.

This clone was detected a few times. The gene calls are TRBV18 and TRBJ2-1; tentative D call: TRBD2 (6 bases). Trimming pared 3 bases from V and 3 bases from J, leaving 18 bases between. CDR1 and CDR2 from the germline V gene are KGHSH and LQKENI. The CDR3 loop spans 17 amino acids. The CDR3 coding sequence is TGTGCCAGCTCACCCAGAGGCGGGGACCCTAACTACAATGAGCAGTTCTTC. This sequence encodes CASSPRGGDPNYNEQFF. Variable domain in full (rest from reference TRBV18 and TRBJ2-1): NAGVMQNPRHLVRRRGQEARLRCSPMKGHSHVYWYRQLPEEGLKFMVYLQKENIIDESGMPKERFSAEFPKEGPSILRIQQVVRGDSAAYFCASSPRGGDPNYNEQFFGPGTRLTVL.